The present T cell receptor (beta chain) was sequenced within a study of blood T cell repertoires in COVID-19. Overall study: Sites in the United States, Italy and Spain provided acute and convalescent COVID-19 samples.

The repertoire was sequenced with immunoSEQ multiplex PCR; TCRdb's copy has only in-frame clones and lacks some. The profile shows roughly 66,000 clones, 91% of them singletons. Germline CDR1 MNHEY, CDR2 SVGAGI. Trimming stripped 6 bases from V and 6 bases from J, with 9 bases between. The CDR3 is 11 residues long. The source material was peripheral blood. The TCR comes from a human donor in a cohort sampled during active COVID-19. J is TRBJ2-7 and V is TRBV6-5; weak D call: TRBD2 (6 bases). The CDR3 is CASRRLGEQYF. CDR3 bases: TGTGCCAGCAGAAGACTAGGCGAGCAGTACTTC.